One and the same sample provided the 18 T cell receptor beta chains below, sequenced in a study of CD8+CD57+ T cells in acquired aplastic anemia. The sequenced patients had an expansion of CD8+CD57+ cells seen by flow cytometry. CDR3 and TCR beta VDJ profiling relied on a genomic DNA template. TCRdb fed the reads into MiXCR, producing one record per CDR3 protein. Among roughly 260,000 distinct CDR3 sequences listed, approximately 50% were seen once. The specimen sequenced was sorted CD4+, CD8+, or CD8+CD57+ T cells (not recorded which) from PBMCs. These receptors all stem from a human donor with aplastic anemia.

This rearrangement joins TRBV10-3 to TRBJ1-2; D is possibly TRBD1 (5 bases). V dropped 2 bases and J dropped 5 bases, with 12 bases sitting between them. The CDR3 runs 14 residues. Germline V gives CDR1 ENHRY, CDR2 SYGVKD. As DNA, the CDR3 is TGTGCCATCAGTGAGGTGGGACCCTTGTATGGCTACACCTTC. Translated: CAISEVGPLYGYTF.

This clonotype was detected many times. This chain links TRBV7-9 with TRBJ1-1; TRBD1 agrees at 11 bases. Germline CDR1 is SEHNR and CDR2 is FQNEAQ (reference sequence). CDR3 length equals 15 residues. V dropped 6 bases and J dropped 4; count of bases not matched to a gene: 7. The chain's CDR3 is CASSLRGQGGTEAFF. As DNA, the CDR3 is TGTGCCAGCAGTCTGCGGGGACAGGGGGGCACTGAAGCTTTCTTT.

Worth noting for this clonotype: Compared with germline, one end of the junction differs, possibly owing to a read error. The chain employs TRBV30 and TRBJ2-5, with a possible D match to TRBD2 (5 bases). This CDR3 is 15 amino acids long. Germline loops: CDR1 GTSNPN, CDR2 SVGIG (reference sequence). This CDR3 reads CAWSVGAESQEAQYF. The CDR3 DNA is TGTGCCTGGAGTGTTGGAGCGGAAAGCCAAGAGGCCCAGTACTTC.

The count of this clonotype is one. The chain employs TRBV6-1 and TRBJ2-7; 11 bases are a match to TRBD2. Germline V gene data show CDR1 as MNHNS and CDR2 as SASEGT. The V segment lost 1 base and the J segment 6 bases; nucleotides outside the gene matches: 8. This CDR3 spans 16 amino acids. CDR3 in DNA: TGTGCCAGCAGTGAAGGTCTAGCGGGAGGAGGGGGCGAGCAGTACTTC. Translated: CASSEGLAGGGGEQYF.

This chain connects TRBV6-5 to TRBJ2-3; 7 nucleotides align to TRBD2. V lost 8 bases, J lost 2 bases, and 13 bases stayed unmatched. This CDR3 comprises 16 residues. The germline CDR1 and CDR2 sequences are MNHEY and SVGAGI. DNA for the CDR3: TGTGCCAGCTCACCTCGGGGACTACCTTCCACAGATACGCAGTATTTT. Its protein is CASSPRGLPSTDTQYF.

In its sample, this clonotype was seen many times. V and J are TRBV15 and TRBJ2-1, with TRBD1 identical over 7 bases. CDR3 length equals 16 residues. Germline V CDR1 and CDR2: LNHNV, YYDKDF (reference sequence). Unmatched junction bases numbered 8, after V lost 1 base and J lost 5 bases. DNA for the CDR3: TGTGCCACCAGCAGAGGACGACAGGGAACCAACAATGAGCAGTTCTTC. This codes for CATSRGRQGTNNEQFF.

This clonotype was recorded at least ten times. V gene TRBV7-2 combines with J gene TRBJ2-2; tentatively, D is TRBD2 (6 bases). The CDR3 sequence is 14 residues long. The V end lost 1 base, the J end lost 3 bases, and 6 bases lay between the germline ends. CDR1 SGHTA and CDR2 FQGNSA come from the germline V gene. This chain's CDR3 is CASSLGDYTGELFF. The CDR3 DNA reads TGTGCCAGCAGCTTAGGGGACTACACCGGGGAGCTGTTTTTT.

The V and J genes are TRBV10-3 and TRBJ1-1, with a tentative D call TRBD1 (5 bases). This CDR3 has 14 amino acids. The germline V gene encodes CDR1 ENHRY and CDR2 SYGVKD. Trimming took 11 bases from V and 5 from J, leaving 21 bases between them. In DNA, the CDR3 is TGTGCCCCCTTTGGGGCCAAAGAAGGGACTGAAGCTTTCTTT. Its protein product is CAPFGAKEGTEAFF.

V and J are TRBV10-3 and TRBJ2-1; 8 bases fit TRBD1. After removal of 11 bases from V and 0 bases from J, the junction contained 21 bases not matched to a gene. From germline, CDR1 is ENHRY and CDR2 SYGVKD. CDR3 size: 19 residues. This chain's CDR3 is CACSTYGTGASSSYNEQFF. CDR3 coding DNA: TGTGCCTGCAGTACTTACGGGACAGGAGCCTCAAGCTCCTACAATGAGCAGTTCTTC.

This clonotype appeared many times. The chain is built from TRBV12-3 or TRBV12-4 and TRBJ1-6; TRBD1 agrees at 7 bases. Trimming took 9 bases from V and 10 from J; bases not matched to a gene: 9. The CDR3 contains 13 residues. The chain's CDR3 is CARKQGTGSPLHF. Written as DNA, the CDR3 is TGTGCCAGAAAACAGGGGACTGGGTCACCCCTCCACTTT.

This clonotype showed up just once. The V gene is TRBV9, the J gene TRBJ2-7, with D possibly being TRBD2 (7 bases). Germline loops: CDR1 SGDLS, CDR2 YYNGEE. The CDR3 runs 13 residues. The V end was cut by 3 bases, the J end by 4 bases, with 11 bases between. CDR3 nucleotides: TGTGCCAGCAGCGCCGGGGGGCTTTACGAGCAGTACTTC. Protein product: CASSAGGLYEQYF.

J is TRBJ1-1 and V is TRBV7-6, with D maybe TRBD1 (5 bases). Trimming pared 4 bases from V and 3 bases from J, leaving 15 bases between. Germline V gene sequence: CDR1 SGHVS, CDR2 FNYEAQ. The CDR3 has 15 amino acids. The CDR3 reads CASSSLSTDYTEAFF. Written as DNA, the CDR3 is TGTGCCAGCAGCTCTTTATCGACAGACTACACTGAAGCTTTCTTT.

The chain couples TRBV7-6 to TRBJ2-7, with D tentatively TRBD1 (5 bases). This CDR3 spans 12 amino acids. The germline CDR1 and CDR2 sequences are SGHVS and FNYEAQ. V was shortened by 0 bases and J by 6 bases, with 6 bases between the two germline ends. CDR3 residues: CASSLAGAEQYF. The CDR3 DNA reads TGTGCCAGCAGCTTAGCAGGGGCCGAGCAGTACTTC.

This clonotype was found many times. This sequence joins TRBV7-9 and TRBJ2-1; D not certain. Germline lookup yields CDR1 SEHNR and CDR2 FQNEAQ (reference sequence). The CDR3 is made up of 12 amino acids. V shed 1 base and J shed 10 bases, with 8 bases lying between them. Written as DNA, the CDR3 is TGTGCCAGCAGCTTAGGAGCCACAGAGCAGTTCTTC. Amino acids: CASSLGATEQFF.

Points on this clonotype: A much larger clonotype is one base distant, so this may be a read error. The rearrangement uses TRBV7-8 and TRBJ2-7; TRBD2 is a possible D gene (6 bases). This CDR3 is 13 amino acids long. CDR1 is SGHVS and CDR2 is FQNEAQ in the germline V gene. The CDR3 protein is CASSPGGPYEQCF. The DNA of the CDR3 is TGTGCCAGCAGCCCCGGAGGGCCGTACGAGCAGTGCTTC. The full variable domain, rest sourced from reference TRBV7-8 and TRBJ2-7, is GAGVSQSPRYKVAKRGQDVALRCDPISGHVSLFWYQQALGQGPEFLTYFQNEAQLDKSGLPSDRFFAERPEGSVSTLKIQRTQQEDSAVYLCASSPGGPYEQCFGPGTRLTVT.

This clonotype has ten or more counts. V gene TRBV7-9 combines with J gene TRBJ2-1; perhaps TRBD2 as D (6 bases). Germline V gene lookup returns CDR1 SEHNR and CDR2 FQNEAQ (reference sequence). Deletions cut 2 bases from V and 2 bases from J, with 10 bases between. This CDR3 has 15 amino acids. The CDR3 here is CASSLPGETYNEQFF. The CDR3 region has the DNA TGTGCCAGCAGCTTACCGGGAGAAACCTACAATGAGCAGTTCTTC.

The genes are TRBV15 and TRBJ1-1; unclear D gene. This CDR3 spans 14 amino acids. Looked up from germline, CDR1 is LNHNV and CDR2 is YYDKDF (reference sequence). The germline V and J ends were trimmed by 3 bases and 2 bases, with 10 bases remaining between them. The CDR3 region is CATSRSHYNTEAFF. The CDR3 DNA reads TGTGCCACCAGCAGGAGCCATTATAACACTGAAGCTTTCTTT.

This clonotype came up many times. The chain is built from TRBV7-8 and TRBJ2-1; no clear D. V was pared by 1 base and J by 3 bases, with 4 bases between. The germline V gene has CDR1 SGHVS and CDR2 FQNEAQ. CDR3 length equals 13 residues. For the CDR3, the DNA is TGTGCCAGCAGCTTAGGGTTCTACAATGAGCAGTTCTTC. This translates into CASSLGFYNEQFF.